This TCR beta chain stems from a study of post-analysis software for immune sequencing data. Germline V gene data show CDR1 as SNHLY and CDR2 as FYNNEI. The CDR3 runs 13 residues. The V and J ends lost 8 bases and 10 bases respectively, with 18 bases between them. cDNA libraries for TCR beta contained unique molecular identifiers. Each sample of roughly 0.85 to 11 million input T cells yielded about 500,000 cDNA molecules, so each molecule approximated one T cell. TCRdb fed the PCR reads into MiXCR, producing one record per CDR3 protein. The sample consists of roughly 400,000 distinct CDR3 sequences, less than 40% of them appearing once. Whole-study findings and limits: In patients, TRBV5-6, TRBV5-1 and TRBV20-1 belonged to roughly 5 TRBV segments found more frequently than in controls. Multiple sclerosis patients showed significantly lower normalized Chao1 diversity than controls did. Same-batch preparations were strongly co-clustered by F measure.

Details on this clonotype: Its antigen is currently unknown.

The chain recombines TRBV2 with TRBJ2-1; tentative D call: TRBD1 (5 bases). The sample consisted of blood. This TCR was recovered from a girl between 2 and 10 years old with multiple sclerosis. The CDR3 sequence: CASSRDSKREQFF. The CDR3 nucleotides read TGTGCCAGCTCCCGAGACAGTAAACGGGAGCAGTTCTTC.